This T cell receptor (beta chain) was recorded in a study of T-cell reconstitution after alpha-beta-depleted transplantation in children. General study findings and limits: Diversity and T-cell counts at one year after transplant derived mostly from new T cells. Recipient T cells and thymic progenitors that survived gave rise to the high TCRbeta diversity observed at day 60 in some patients. Reportedly, roughly two months post-transplant, alpha-beta T cells arose from several hundred expanded graft clones.

V lost 1 base to trimming and J lost 5 bases; unmatched junction nucleotides: 12. Germline-derived CDR1 and CDR2 are DFQATT and SNEGSKA (reference sequence). The CDR3 runs to 16 residues. To note about this clonotype: Its specificity is unknown.

The TCRbeta library was prepared with unique molecular identifiers. TCRdb passed the PCR reads through MiXCR, listing each CDR3 protein once. This table has 670,000 or so distinct CDR3 sequences, around 14% appearing once. The sequence derives from a girl aged 2 to 10 with congenital amegakaryocytic thrombocytopenia, due to receive a stem cell transplant. The sample was PBMCs, taken before TCRalphabeta/CD19-depleted stem cell transplant. The rearrangement uses TRBV20-1 and TRBJ2-3; 7 bases agree with TRBD2. The CDR3 protein is CSARGGRARRGDTQYF. DNA for the CDR3: TGCAGTGCTAGAGGTGGGAGGGCCAGAAGGGGAGATACGCAGTATTTT.